This T cell receptor (beta chain) came from a study of kidney transplant recipient with SARS-CoV-2 infection (dated by TCRdb to the early 2020s). With respect to this clonotype: It lacks a known antigen. No much larger clonotype is one base removed from it; base qualities were not supplied.

The time point label for this specimen denotes: pre-pandemic baseline sample and day 111 after first positive SARS-CoV-2 test. Sequencing relied on an Illumina MiSeq. Profiling of the peripheral T cell repertoire targeted human TCRbeta genes. The authors' pipeline ran thus. Beta-binomial modelling was used to test for differences in clonotype abundance while accounting for variability over time. Expanded clonotypes were checked against the ImmuneCODE reference database of SARS-CoV-2-associated TCRs and mapped to regions of the viral genome. Further repertoire analyses covered TRBV gene usage, CDR3 length, CDR3 amino acid overlap between time points, clonotype abundance distributions and Jaccard similarity. Using fastp at Q25 and MiXCR, TCRdb reprocessed the public reads and kept productive beta chains. Rows matching on CDR3 protein sequence are summarized as one entry with the most common DNA and genes. The V and J calls shown here were made by TCRdb, not taken from the authors' results. Within this sample are fewer than 250,000 distinct CDR3 sequences, with more than 25% of them counted one time only. The ten largest clonotypes hold 6% to 8.5% of the sample.

The sample here was a blood sample, taken at baseline and between days 110 and 120 from a kidney transplant recipient. This clonotype was sampled from a male patient between 25 and 39 years old who had COVID-19 and was a kidney transplant recipient. Some T cells present after a transplant may be cells of the graft donor.

The DNA sequence is as follows: TGTGCCAGCAGTGAACGTAGAGGACTGGGAAAGACCTATGGCTACACCTTC. Its protein is CASSERRGLGKTYGYTF. Here the chain combines TRBV25-1 and TRBJ1-2; confidence is insufficient to name the D gene. The CDR3 runs 17 residues from the cysteine to the phenylalanine. Left in the record is the CDR3 DNA by itself, 51 bases read in frame from the first base. CDR1 is given as MGHDK and CDR2 as SYGVNS, both from the germline V gene. The V end loses 2 bases and the J end loses 4 bases, and a stretch of 20 bases separates them.